What follows describes a single TCR beta chain. This sample stems from a study of control samples from healthy donors and cancer patients. Clones were read by immunoSEQ multiplex PCR, and TCRdb kept only the in-frame ones, dropping some. The table lists around 130,000 clones, roughly 88% of them singletons. Germline CDR1 SNHLY, CDR2 FYNNEI. Trimming pared 3 bases from V and 5 bases from J, leaving 15 bases between. The CDR3 covers 15 residues. The chain recombines TRBV2 with TRBJ2-3; D is perhaps TRBD1 (5 bases). This TCR was sampled from a man aged 45-65 years in good health. Sequenced input: blood. Here the CDR3 reads CASSESGSVVDTQYF. CDR3 DNA: TGTGCCAGCAGTGAGTCAGGGTCCGTAGTAGATACGCAGTATTTT.